The clone carrying this T cell receptor (beta chain) turned up a few times. The antigen is not known. The data were taken from a study of identical twins. Findings and caveats of the study: There were fewer insertions in abundant cord blood beta clonotypes, but memory repertoires showed no such pattern. A partial confounding effect on zero-insertion analyses could come from invariant MAIT and iNKT cells.

TCRdb analysed the 5' RACE reads with MiXCR anew, one entry per CDR3 protein. The sample has about 340,000 distinct CDR3 sequences, 7% to 9.5% seen once. V gave up 0 bases and J gave up 5 bases, with 10 bases separating them. Germline V gene lookup returns CDR1 DFQATT and CDR2 SNEGSKA (reference sequence). The length of the CDR3 is 13 residues. The source of this sequence is a woman between 45 and 65 years old in good health. V is TRBV20-1 and J is TRBJ1-1; D gene uncertain. Sequencing was performed on naive T cells sorted from blood. This CDR3 reads CSARDRGWTEAFF. The CDR3 nucleotides are TGCAGTGCTAGAGATCGCGGTTGGACTGAAGCTTTCTTT.